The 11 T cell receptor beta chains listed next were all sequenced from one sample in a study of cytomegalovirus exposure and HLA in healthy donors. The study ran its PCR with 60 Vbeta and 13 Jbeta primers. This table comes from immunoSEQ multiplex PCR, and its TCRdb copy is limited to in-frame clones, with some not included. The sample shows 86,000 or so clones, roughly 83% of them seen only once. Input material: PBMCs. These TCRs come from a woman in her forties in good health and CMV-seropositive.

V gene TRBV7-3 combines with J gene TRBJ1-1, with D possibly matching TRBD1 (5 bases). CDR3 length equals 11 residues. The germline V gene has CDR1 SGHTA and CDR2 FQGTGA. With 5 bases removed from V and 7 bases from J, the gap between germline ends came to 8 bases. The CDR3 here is CASSHGGEAFF. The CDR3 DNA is TGTGCCAGCAGCCACGGGGGTGAAGCTTTCTTT.

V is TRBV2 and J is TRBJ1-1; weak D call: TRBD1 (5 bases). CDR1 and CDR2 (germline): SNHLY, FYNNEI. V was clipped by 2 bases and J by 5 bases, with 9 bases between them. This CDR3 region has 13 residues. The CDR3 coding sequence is TGTGCCAGCAGTGAAAGGGGCGAAACTGAAGCTTTCTTT. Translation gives CASSERGETEAFF.

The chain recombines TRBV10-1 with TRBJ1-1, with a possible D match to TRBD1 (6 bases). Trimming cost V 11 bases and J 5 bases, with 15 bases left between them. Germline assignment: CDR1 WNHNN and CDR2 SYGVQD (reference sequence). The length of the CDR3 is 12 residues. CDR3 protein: CASKGGGTEAFF. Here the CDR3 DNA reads TGCGCCTCCAAGGGGGGGGGAACTGAAGCTTTCTTT.

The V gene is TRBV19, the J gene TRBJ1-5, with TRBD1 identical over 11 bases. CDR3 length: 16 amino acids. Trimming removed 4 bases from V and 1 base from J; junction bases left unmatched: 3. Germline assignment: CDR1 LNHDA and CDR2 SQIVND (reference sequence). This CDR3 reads CASSRGQGVSNQPQHF. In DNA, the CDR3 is TGTGCCAGTAGTAGGGGACAGGGGGTGAGCAATCAGCCCCAGCATTTT.

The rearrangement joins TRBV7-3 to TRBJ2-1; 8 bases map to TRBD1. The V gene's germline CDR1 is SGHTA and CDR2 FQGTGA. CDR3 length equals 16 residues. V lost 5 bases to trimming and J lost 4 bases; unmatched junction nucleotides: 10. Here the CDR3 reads CASSRYQGALYNEQFF. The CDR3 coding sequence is TGTGCCAGCAGCCGATATCAGGGGGCCCTTTACAATGAGCAGTTCTTC.

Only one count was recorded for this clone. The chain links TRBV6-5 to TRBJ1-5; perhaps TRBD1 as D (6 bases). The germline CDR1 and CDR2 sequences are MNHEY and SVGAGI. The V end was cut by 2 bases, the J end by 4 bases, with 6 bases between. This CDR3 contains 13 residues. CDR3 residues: CASSYQGNQPQHF. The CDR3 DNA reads TGTGCCAGCAGTTACCAGGGGAATCAGCCCCAGCATTTT.

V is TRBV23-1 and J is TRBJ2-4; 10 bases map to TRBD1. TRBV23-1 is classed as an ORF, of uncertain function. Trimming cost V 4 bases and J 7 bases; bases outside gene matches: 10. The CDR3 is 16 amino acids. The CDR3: CASSLGTGESENIQYF. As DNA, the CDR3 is TGCGCCAGCAGTCTAGGGACAGGGGAAAGTGAGAACATTCAGTACTTC.

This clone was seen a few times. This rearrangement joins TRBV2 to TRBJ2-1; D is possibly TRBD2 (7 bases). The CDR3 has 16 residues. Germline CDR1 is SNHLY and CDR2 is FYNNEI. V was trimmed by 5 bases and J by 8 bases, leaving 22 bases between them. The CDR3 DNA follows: TGTGCCAGCAGTAAGAGGGGGGGTGACTTACGTGATGAGCAGTTCTTC. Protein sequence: CASSKRGGDLRDEQFF.

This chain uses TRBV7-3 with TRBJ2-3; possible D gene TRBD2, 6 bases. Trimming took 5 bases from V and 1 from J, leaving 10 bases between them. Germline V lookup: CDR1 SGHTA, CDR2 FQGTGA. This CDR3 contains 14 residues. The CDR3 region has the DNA TGTGCCAGCAGCCCCGGGGGAGGCACAGATACGCAGTATTTT. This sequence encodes CASSPGGGTDTQYF.

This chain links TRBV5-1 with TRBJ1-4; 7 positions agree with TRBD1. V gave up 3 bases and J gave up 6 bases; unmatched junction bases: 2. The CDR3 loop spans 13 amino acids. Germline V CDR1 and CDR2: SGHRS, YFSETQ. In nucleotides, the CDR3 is TGCGCCAGCAGCTCGGGGACAGATGAAAAACTGTTTTTT. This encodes CASSSGTDEKLFF.

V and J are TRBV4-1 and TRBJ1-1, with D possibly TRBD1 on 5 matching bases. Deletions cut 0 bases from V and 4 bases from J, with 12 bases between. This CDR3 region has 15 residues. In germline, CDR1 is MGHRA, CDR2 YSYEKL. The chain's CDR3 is CASSQERGGGTEAFF. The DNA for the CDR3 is TGCGCCAGCAGCCAAGAGAGAGGCGGGGGCACTGAAGCTTTCTTT.